This T cell receptor beta chain emerged from a study of human T cells and chemical hapten exposure. Study details: Patients, chiefly female, had alopecia areata, totalis or universalis. TCR yields per sample varied mostly from small pooled library volume differences. Study-wide findings and caveats: Positive correlation was observed between PT1 expanded TCR counts and patch test score.

MiXCR was run by TCRdb on the RACE reads, yielding one entry per CDR3 protein. The table records about 40,000 distinct CDR3 sequences, 3% to 3.5% of them present only once. This sample's time point: patch test 2, 6 weeks after DPC sensitization. Treatment denoted: therapeutic diphenylcyclopropenone sensitization with weekly scalp DPC. Blood sampling occurred before each patch-test application. This clonotype was recorded at least ten times. Its target is not known. Sequences were derived from whole blood, sampled in connection with sensitization to the hapten diphenylcyclopropenone (DPC). The clonotype was recovered from a man aged 35 to 55 with alopecia areata. Some clones in this sample may be carry-over from other donors' samples.

The CDR3 nucleotides are TGTGCCAGCAGTAACGACAGGGCAACTGAAGCTTTCTTT. Encoded protein: CASSNDRATEAFF. This chain links TRBV7-3 with TRBJ1-1, with 7 bases fitting TRBD1. CDR3 length: 13 amino acids. Looked up from germline, CDR1 is SGHTA and CDR2 is FQGTGA. The J segment lost 5 bases and the V segment lost 6 bases, leaving 6 bases of the junction unmatched.